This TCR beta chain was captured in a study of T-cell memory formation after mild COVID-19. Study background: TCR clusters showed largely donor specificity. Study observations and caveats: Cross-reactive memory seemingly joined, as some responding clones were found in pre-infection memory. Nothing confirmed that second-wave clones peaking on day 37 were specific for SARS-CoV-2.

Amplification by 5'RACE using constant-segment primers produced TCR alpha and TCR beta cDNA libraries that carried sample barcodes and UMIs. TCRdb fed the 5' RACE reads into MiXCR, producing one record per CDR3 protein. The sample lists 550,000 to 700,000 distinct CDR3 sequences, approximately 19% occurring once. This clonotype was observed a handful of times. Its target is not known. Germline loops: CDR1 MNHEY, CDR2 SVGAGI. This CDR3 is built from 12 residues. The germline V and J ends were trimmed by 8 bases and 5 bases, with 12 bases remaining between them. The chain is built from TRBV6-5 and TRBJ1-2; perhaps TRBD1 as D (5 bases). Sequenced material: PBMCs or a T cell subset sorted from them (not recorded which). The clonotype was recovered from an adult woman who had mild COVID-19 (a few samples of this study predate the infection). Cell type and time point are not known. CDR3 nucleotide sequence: TGTGCCAGCGGCTACTCAGGGTATGGCTACACCTTC. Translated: CASGYSGYGYTF.